This T cell receptor (beta chain) was identified in a study of radiotherapy plus CTLA-4 blockade in lung cancer. The CDR3 is 15 residues long. After removal of 4 bases from V and 5 bases from J, the junction contained 7 bases not matched to a gene. In germline, CDR1 is ENHRY, CDR2 SYGVKD. This table comes from immunoSEQ multiplex PCR, and its TCRdb copy is limited to in-frame clones, with some not included. The table has 35,000 to 50,000 clones, approximately 73% seen once. The receptor was derived from a human donor with non-small cell lung cancer who had a complete response to radiotherapy plus ipilimumab. V is TRBV10-3 and J is TRBJ2-1; 8 bases map to TRBD1. Sequencing was performed on peripheral blood, taken from a patient treated with radiotherapy plus ipilimumab. The CDR3 nucleotides are TGTGCCATCAGTGCGGGACAGGAGACCAACAATGAGCAGTTCTTC. This sequence encodes CAISAGQETNNEQFF.